The present entry profiles one T cell receptor beta chain with its context. The clone's antigen remains unknown. No per-base quality is available; no much larger clone lies one base away. According to the study, the label for this sample's treatment or condition signals: in vitro stimulation with specific CMV peptide epitopes to enrich CMV-specific T cells. These data come from a study of T cell repertoires in cytomegalovirus infection (dated by TCRdb to the late 2010s). Study-wide context: Alongside well-studied HLA-B-restricted epitopes, the peptide stimulations were aimed at recently identified HLA-C-restricted CMV epitopes, whose presentation resists viral immunomodulation. Donor HLA type was relevant to the analysis, as public TCR beta signatures indicated carriage of CMV infection together with the matching HLA type.

The research as a whole found: The ex vivo response was dominated by HLA-C-restricted CMV-specific TCR beta clonotypes, and the single most frequent clonotype in two of eight donors was supplied by these HLA-C-restricted clonotypes. Cumulative frequency of public TCR beta family members discriminated carriers of CMV infection plus the relevant HLA type in this cohort and an independent roughly 340-donor cohort.

The sample was run on an Illumina HiSeq 1500. Through fastp at Q25 and MiXCR, TCRdb rebuilt clones from the public reads, retaining in-frame beta chains. For every CDR3 protein sequence, its rows merge into one entry that carries the most common genes and DNA. This sample lists roughly 990,000 distinct CDR3 sequences; around 32% were detected once. 13% of the sample is held by the ten biggest clonotypes. From its cysteine to its phenylalanine, the CDR3 spans 15 amino acids. Of all the DNA, just the CDR3 is kept, 45 bases in frame from base 1. V gives up 6 bases and J gives up 0 bases, and the segment between their germline ends measures 12 bases. Via the germline V gene (reference sequence), CDR1 is SEHNR and CDR2 FQNEAQ.

This clonotype was sampled from a human donor in good health (CMV status not recorded). Some clones in this sample may be carry-over from other donors' samples. The V and J genes are TRBV7-9 and TRBJ1-3; there is no confident call for the D gene. The material sequenced was cultured CD8+ T cells from PBMCs, taken from culture after CMV antigen stimulation. The DNA reads as follows: TGTGCCAGCAGTTCCGGGATCTACTCTGGAAACACCATATATTTT. Translated, it reads CASSSGIYSGNTIYF.